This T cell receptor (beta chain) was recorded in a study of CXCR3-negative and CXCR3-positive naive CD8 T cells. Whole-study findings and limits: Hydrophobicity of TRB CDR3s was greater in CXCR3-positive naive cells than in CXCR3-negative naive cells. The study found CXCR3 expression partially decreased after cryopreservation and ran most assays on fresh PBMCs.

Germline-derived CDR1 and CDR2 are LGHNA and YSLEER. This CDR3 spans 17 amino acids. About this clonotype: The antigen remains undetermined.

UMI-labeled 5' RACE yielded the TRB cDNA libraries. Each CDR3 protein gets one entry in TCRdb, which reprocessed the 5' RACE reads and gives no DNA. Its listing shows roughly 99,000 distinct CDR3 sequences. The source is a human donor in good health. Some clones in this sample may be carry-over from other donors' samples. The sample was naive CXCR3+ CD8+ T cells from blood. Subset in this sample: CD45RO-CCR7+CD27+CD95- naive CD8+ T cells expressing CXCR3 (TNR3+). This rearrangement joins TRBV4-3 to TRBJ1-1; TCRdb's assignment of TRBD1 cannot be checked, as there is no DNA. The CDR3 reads CASSQVRQGRQNTEAFF.